This is a list of T cell receptor beta chains from one sample in a study of blood T cell repertoires in COVID-19. Produced via immunoSEQ multiplex PCR; TCRdb's table is partial and in-frame only. This table has around 250,000 clones, 85% appearing once. Source material: PBMCs or T cells enriched from blood (not recorded which). All receptors derive from a woman aged 45-65 years with acute COVID-19. CDR3s include the opening cysteine and the closing phenylalanine or tryptophan. The D gene is left open where the match is weak. For some rows the clone size is stated as once, few or many, or as a class when expanded; others skip it.

size: NA
V: TRBV5-6
D: NA
J: TRBJ1-2
CDR3: CASRGEGTSRTYGYTF
DNA: TGTGCCAGCAGGGGGGAGGGAACATCCCGGACCTATGGCTACACCTTC

size: NA
V: TRBV24-1
D: TRBD1
J: TRBJ2-3
CDR3: CATSSGGAGPDTQYF
DNA: TGTGCCACCAGTTCAGGGGGCGCCGGTCCAGATACGCAGTATTTT

size: NA
V: TRBV30
D: TRBD1
J: TRBJ2-1
CDR3: CAWSPTDRDAYNEQFF
DNA: TGTGCCTGGAGTCCTACGGACAGGGATGCCTACAATGAGCAGTTCTTC

size: NA
V: TRBV12-3/TRBV12-4
D: NA
J: TRBJ1-2
CDR3: CASSLMVNRGYTF
DNA: TGTGCCAGCAGTTTAATGGTAAACCGGGGCTACACCTTC

size: NA
V: TRBV5-6
D: TRBD1
J: TRBJ1-1
CDR3: CASSRDRGREAFF
DNA: TGTGCCAGCAGCCGTGACAGGGGCCGTGAAGCTTTCTTT

size: once
V: TRBV5-6
D: NA
J: TRBJ1-5
CDR3: CASSSFHSGNQPQHF
DNA: TGTGCCAGCAGCTCGTTTCACAGTGGCAATCAGCCCCAGCATTTT

size: NA
V: TRBV11-1
D: NA
J: TRBJ1-1
CDR3: CASSLGWPQNTEAFF
DNA: TGTGCCAGCAGCTTAGGTTGGCCCCAGAACACTGAAGCTTTCTTT

size: NA
V: TRBV7-3
D: NA
J: TRBJ1-1
CDR3: CASSLHGNTEAFF
DNA: TGTGCCAGCAGCCTCCACGGGAACACTGAAGCTTTCTTT

size: NA
V: TRBV30
D: TRBD1
J: TRBJ1-2
CDR3: CAWSPRQGAPLYGYTF
DNA: TGTGCCTGGAGTCCAAGACAGGGGGCTCCCCTCTATGGCTACACCTTC

size: NA
V: TRBV5-1
D: NA
J: TRBJ1-1
CDR3: CASSLEGQGKAFF
DNA: TGCGCCAGCAGCTTGGAGGGGCAGGGGAAAGCTTTCTTT

size: NA
V: TRBV6-5
D: NA
J: TRBJ1-5
CDR3: CASRASGLNQPQHF
DNA: TGTGCCAGCCGGGCTTCAGGGTTAAATCAGCCCCAGCATTTT

size: NA
V: TRBV19
D: TRBD2
J: TRBJ2-2
CDR3: CASSILGGDFYTGELFF
DNA: TGTGCCAGTAGTATTTTGGGAGGGGATTTCTACACCGGGGAGCTGTTTTTT